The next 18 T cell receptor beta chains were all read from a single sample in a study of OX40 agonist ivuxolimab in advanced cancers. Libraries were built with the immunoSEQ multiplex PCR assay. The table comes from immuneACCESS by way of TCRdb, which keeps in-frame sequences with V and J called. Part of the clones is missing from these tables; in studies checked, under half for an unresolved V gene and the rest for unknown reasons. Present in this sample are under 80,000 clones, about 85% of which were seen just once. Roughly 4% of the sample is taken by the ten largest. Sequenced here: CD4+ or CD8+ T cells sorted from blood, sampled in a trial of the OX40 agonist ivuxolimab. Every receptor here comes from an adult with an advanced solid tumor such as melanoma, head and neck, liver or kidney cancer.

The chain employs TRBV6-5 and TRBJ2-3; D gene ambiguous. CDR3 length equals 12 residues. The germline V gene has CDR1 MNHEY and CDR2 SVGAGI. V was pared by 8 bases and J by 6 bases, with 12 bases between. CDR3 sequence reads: CASQNPRDTQYF. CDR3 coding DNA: TGTGCCAGCCAAAACCCCAGGGATACGCAGTATTTT.

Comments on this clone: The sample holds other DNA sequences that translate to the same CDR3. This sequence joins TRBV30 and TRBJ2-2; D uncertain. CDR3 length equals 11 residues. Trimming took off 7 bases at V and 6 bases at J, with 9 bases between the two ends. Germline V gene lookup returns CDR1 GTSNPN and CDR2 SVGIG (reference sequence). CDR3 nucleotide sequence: TGTGCCTCGAACTTGGCCGGGGAGCTGTTTTTT. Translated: CASNLAGELFF.

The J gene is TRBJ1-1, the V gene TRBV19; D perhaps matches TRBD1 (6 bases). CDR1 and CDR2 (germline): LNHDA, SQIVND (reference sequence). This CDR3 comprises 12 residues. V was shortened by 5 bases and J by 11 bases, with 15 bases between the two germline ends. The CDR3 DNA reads TGTGCCAGTAGTGCAACCGGGACAATGGCTTTCTTT. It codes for CASSATGTMAFF.

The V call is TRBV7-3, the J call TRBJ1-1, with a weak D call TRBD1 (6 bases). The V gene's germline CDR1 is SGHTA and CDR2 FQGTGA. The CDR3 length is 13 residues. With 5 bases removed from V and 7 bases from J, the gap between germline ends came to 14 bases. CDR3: CASSREGGLEAFF. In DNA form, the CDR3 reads TGTGCCAGCAGCCGAGAAGGGGGGCTTGAAGCTTTCTTT.

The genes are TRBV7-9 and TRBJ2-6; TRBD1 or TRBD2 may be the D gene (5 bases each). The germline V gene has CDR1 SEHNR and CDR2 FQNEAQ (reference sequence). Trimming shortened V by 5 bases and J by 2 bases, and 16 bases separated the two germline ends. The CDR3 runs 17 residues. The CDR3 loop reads CASSPLGVATGANVLTF. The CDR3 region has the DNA TGTGCCAGCAGCCCCTTGGGGGTAGCCACTGGGGCCAACGTCCTGACTTTC.

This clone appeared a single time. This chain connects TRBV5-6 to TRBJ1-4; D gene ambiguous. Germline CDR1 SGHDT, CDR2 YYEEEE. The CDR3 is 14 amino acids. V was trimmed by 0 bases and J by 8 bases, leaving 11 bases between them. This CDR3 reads CASSLGAFREKLFF. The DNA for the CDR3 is TGTGCCAGCAGCTTGGGAGCATTTAGGGAAAAACTGTTTTTT. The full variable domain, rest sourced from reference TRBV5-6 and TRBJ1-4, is DAGVTQSPTHLIKTRGQQVTLRCSPKSGHDTVSWYQQALGQGPQFIFQYYEEEERQRGNFPDRFSGHQFPNYSSELNVNALLLGDSALYLCASSLGAFREKLFFGSGTQLSVL.

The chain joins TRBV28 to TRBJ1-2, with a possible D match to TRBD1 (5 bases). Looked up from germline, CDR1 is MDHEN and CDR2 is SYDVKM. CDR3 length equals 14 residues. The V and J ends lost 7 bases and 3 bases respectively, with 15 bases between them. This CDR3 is CASISLGRDYGYTF. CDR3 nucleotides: TGTGCCAGCATCTCTCTCGGCAGGGACTATGGCTACACCTTC.

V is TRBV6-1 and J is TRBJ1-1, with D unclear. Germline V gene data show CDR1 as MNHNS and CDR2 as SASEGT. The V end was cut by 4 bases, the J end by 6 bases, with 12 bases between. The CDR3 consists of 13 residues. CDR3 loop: CASSVKGNAEAFF. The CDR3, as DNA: TGTGCCAGCAGTGTGAAAGGTAACGCTGAAGCTTTCTTT.

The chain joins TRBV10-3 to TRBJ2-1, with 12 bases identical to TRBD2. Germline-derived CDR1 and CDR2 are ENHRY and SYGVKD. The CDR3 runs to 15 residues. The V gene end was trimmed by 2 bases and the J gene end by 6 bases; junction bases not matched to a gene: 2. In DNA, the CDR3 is TGTGCCATCAGTGAGACTAGCGGGAGGTTCAATGAGCAGTTCTTC. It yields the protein CAISETSGRFNEQFF.

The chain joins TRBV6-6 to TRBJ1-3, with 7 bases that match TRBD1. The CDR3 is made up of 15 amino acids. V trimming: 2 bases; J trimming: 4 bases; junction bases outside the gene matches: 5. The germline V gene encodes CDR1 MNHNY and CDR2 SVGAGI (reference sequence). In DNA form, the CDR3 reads TGTGCCAGCAGTTACGACAGGGAGGACGGAAACACCATATATTTT. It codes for CASSYDREDGNTIYF.

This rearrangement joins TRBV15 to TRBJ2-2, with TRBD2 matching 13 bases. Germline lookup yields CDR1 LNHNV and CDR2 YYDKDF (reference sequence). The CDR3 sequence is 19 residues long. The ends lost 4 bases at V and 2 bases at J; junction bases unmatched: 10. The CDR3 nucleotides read TGTGCCACCAGCATACTTCATGGGACTAGCGGGGCAAACACCGGGGAGCTGTTTTTT. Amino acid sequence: CATSILHGTSGANTGELFF.

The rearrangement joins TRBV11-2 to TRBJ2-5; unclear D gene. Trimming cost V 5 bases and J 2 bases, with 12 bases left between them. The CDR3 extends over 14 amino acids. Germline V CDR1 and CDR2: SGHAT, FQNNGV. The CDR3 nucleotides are TGTGCCAGCAGCCCCTTAGGGCTACAAGAGACCCAGTACTTC. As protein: CASSPLGLQETQYF.

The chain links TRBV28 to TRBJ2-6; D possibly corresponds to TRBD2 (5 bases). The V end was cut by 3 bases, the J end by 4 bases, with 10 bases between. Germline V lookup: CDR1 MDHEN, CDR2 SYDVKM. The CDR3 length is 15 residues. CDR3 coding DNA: TGTGCCAGCAGTTTTGCAGGAGGAGGGGCCAACGTCCTGACTTTC. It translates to CASSFAGGGANVLTF.

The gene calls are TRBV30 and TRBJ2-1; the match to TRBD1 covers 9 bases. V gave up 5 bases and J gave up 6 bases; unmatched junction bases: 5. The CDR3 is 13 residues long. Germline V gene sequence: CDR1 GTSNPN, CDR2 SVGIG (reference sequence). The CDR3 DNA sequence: TGTGCCTGGGACAGGGGGTCGGGCAATGAGCAGTTCTTC. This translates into CAWDRGSGNEQFF.

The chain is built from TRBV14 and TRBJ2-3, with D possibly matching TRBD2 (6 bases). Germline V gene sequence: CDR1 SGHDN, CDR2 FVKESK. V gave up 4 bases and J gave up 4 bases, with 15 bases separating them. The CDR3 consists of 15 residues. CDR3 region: CASSPRGRGADTQYF. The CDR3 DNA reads TGTGCCAGCAGCCCCCGGGGGAGAGGCGCAGATACGCAGTATTTT.

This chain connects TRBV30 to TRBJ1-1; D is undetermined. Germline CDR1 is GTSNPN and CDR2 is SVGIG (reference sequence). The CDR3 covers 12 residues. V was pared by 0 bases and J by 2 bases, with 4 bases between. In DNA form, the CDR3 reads TGTGCCTGGAGTGTATTTAACACTGAAGCTTTCTTT. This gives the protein CAWSVFNTEAFF.

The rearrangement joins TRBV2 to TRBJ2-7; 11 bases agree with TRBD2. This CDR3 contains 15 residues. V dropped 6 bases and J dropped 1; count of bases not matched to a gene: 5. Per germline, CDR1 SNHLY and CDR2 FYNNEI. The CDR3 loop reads CASSPRLAGSYEQYF. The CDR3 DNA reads TGTGCCAGCAGCCCGAGACTAGCGGGATCCTACGAGCAGTACTTC.

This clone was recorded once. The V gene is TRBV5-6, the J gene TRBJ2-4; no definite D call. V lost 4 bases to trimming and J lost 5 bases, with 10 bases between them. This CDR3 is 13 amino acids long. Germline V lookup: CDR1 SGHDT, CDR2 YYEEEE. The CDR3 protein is CASSPVRENIQYF. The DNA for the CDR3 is TGTGCCAGCAGCCCAGTAAGGGAAAACATTCAGTACTTC.